The 18 T cell receptor beta chains presented below share a single source sample, sequenced in a study of control samples from healthy donors and cancer patients. Method: immunoSEQ multiplex PCR; TCRdb's copy keeps in-frame clones and lacks some. The data contain 150,000 or so clones, over 85% of them singletons. Sequences were obtained from blood. All receptors derive from a middle-aged man in good health.

The chain links TRBV24-1 to TRBJ2-4; no definite D call. V lost 2 bases to trimming and J lost 6 bases, with 16 bases between them. The CDR3 is 16 residues long. The germline CDR1 and CDR2 sequences are KGHDR and SFDVKD. In nucleotides, the CDR3 is TGTGCCACCAGTGATTGGAACCGAAAGGCCCTAAACATTCAGTACTTC. Translation gives CATSDWNRKALNIQYF.

The rearrangement uses TRBV5-1 and TRBJ1-3; D ambiguous. CDR1 SGHRS and CDR2 YFSETQ come from the germline V gene. The CDR3 length is 15 residues. The V end was cut by 0 bases, the J end by 2 bases, with 9 bases between. CDR3 region: CASSLGGRPGNTIYF. The DNA for the CDR3 is TGCGCCAGCAGCTTGGGGGGTAGGCCTGGAAACACCATATATTTT.

The V gene is TRBV11-2, the J gene TRBJ1-1; D ambiguous. Trimming cost V 2 bases and J 0 bases, with 1 base left between them. The CDR3 has 12 amino acids. Looked up from germline, CDR1 is SGHAT and CDR2 is FQNNGV. CDR3 loop: CASSLLNTEAFF. DNA for the CDR3: TGTGCCAGCAGCTTACTGAACACTGAAGCTTTCTTT.

V and J are TRBV9 and TRBJ2-1; possibly TRBD1 or TRBD2 for D (6 bases each). CDR3 size: 14 residues. V lost 4 bases and J 8 bases, leaving 16 bases between the germline ends. Germline V gene lookup returns CDR1 SGDLS and CDR2 YYNGEE. The CDR3 sequence: CASSLTGAFHEQFF. The CDR3 DNA sequence: TGTGCCAGCAGCCTGACGGGGGCGTTTCATGAGCAGTTCTTC. Drawing the rest from reference TRBV9 and TRBJ2-1, the complete variable domain is DSGVTQTPKHLITATGQRVTLRCSPRSGDLSVYWYQQSLDQGLQFLIQYYNGEERAKGNILERFSAQQFPDLHSELNLSSLELGDSALYFCASSLTGAFHEQFFGPGTRLTVL.

The CDR3 loop reads CASSLGPGSSYEQYF. CDR3 in DNA: TGTGCCAGCAGCTTAGGCCCTGGGAGCTCCTACGAGCAGTACTTC. V is TRBV7-2 and J is TRBJ2-7, with D possibly matching TRBD2 (5 bases). With 1 base removed from V and 0 bases from J, the gap between germline ends came to 10 bases. In germline, CDR1 is SGHTA, CDR2 FQGNSA. This CDR3 is 15 amino acids long.

J is TRBJ1-1 and V is TRBV19; D gene unclear. Germline loops: CDR1 LNHDA, CDR2 SQIVND (reference sequence). V gave up 5 bases and J gave up 0 bases, with 13 bases separating them. This CDR3 contains 15 residues. CDR3 nucleotides: TGTGCCAGTAGTGGGGTCGGCAGAATGAACACTGAAGCTTTCTTT. Translated, it gives CASSGVGRMNTEAFF.

This chain links TRBV19 with TRBJ1-1; D gene ambiguous. Germline CDR1 and CDR2: LNHDA and SQIVND (reference sequence). The CDR3 has 14 residues. With 4 bases removed from V and 0 bases from J, the gap between germline ends came to 9 bases. The DNA of the CDR3 is TGTGCCAGTAGTAAGATTGGGGTGAACACTGAAGCTTTCTTT. Residues: CASSKIGVNTEAFF. The entire variable domain, with the rest obtained from reference TRBV19 and TRBJ1-1, is as follows: DGGITQSPKYLFRKEGQNVTLSCEQNLNHDAMYWYRQDPGQGLRLIYYSQIVNDFQKGDIAEGYSVSREKKESFPLTVTSAQKNPTAFYLCASSKIGVNTEAFFGQGTRLTVV.

The CDR3 DNA sequence: TGTGCCCTCAACCCTTCCTACGAGCAGTACTTC. Protein sequence: CALNPSYEQYF. V gene TRBV30 combines with J gene TRBJ2-7; D unclear. The V gene lost 8 bases and the J gene lost 1 base, with 9 bases spanning the gap. The CDR3 is made up of 11 amino acids. Per the germline V gene, CDR1 is GTSNPN and CDR2 is SVGIG (reference sequence). Filled out from reference TRBV30 and TRBJ2-7, the complete variable domain reads SQTIHQWPATLVQPVGSPLSLECTVEGTSNPNLYWYRQAAGRGLQLLFYSVGIGQISSEVPQNLSASRPQDRQFILSSKKLLLSDSGFYLCALNPSYEQYFGPGTRLTVT.

V usage is TRBV27 and J usage is TRBJ2-5; unclear D gene. CDR3 length equals 12 residues. The ends were cut back, 3 bases at V and 5 bases at J, with 7 bases in the middle. CDR1 and CDR2 (germline): MNHEY, SMNVEV (reference sequence). The CDR3 region is CASSFIGETQYF. The DNA of the CDR3 is TGTGCCAGCAGTTTTATCGGGGAGACCCAGTACTTC.

The chain employs TRBV13 and TRBJ1-3; D remains unclear. This CDR3 is 15 amino acids long. Trimming took 5 bases from V and 2 from J, leaving 13 bases between them. Germline CDR1 reads PRHDT; CDR2 reads FYEKMQ (reference sequence). The CDR3 region is CASSGRGRAGNTIYF. CDR3 nucleotide sequence: TGTGCCAGCAGCGGACGAGGGAGGGCTGGAAACACCATATATTTT.

This rearrangement joins TRBV5-5 to TRBJ1-4, with TRBD1 matching over 7 bases. With V trimmed by 0 bases and J by 8 bases, 10 bases remained unmatched. The germline gives CDR1 SGHKS, CDR2 YYEKEE (reference sequence). There are 16 residues in the CDR3. The CDR3 coding sequence is TGTGCCAGCAGCTTGGGAGGAGGGGGCTTTAGCGAAAAACTGTTTTTT. As protein: CASSLGGGGFSEKLFF.

The rearrangement joins TRBV19 to TRBJ2-1; tentatively, D is TRBD1 (6 bases). The CDR3 is made up of 14 amino acids. Trimming left V 5 bases short and J 4 bases short, with 12 bases between. Germline loops: CDR1 LNHDA, CDR2 SQIVND (reference sequence). The CDR3, as DNA: TGTGCCAGTAGTCCCTTCCAGGGGTACAATGAGCAGTTCTTC. It translates to CASSPFQGYNEQFF.

CDR3 sequence: CASSLEPNRGHGYTF. The CDR3 nucleotides read TGTGCCAGCAGCTTGGAGCCAAACAGGGGGCATGGCTACACCTTC. The chain couples TRBV5-4 to TRBJ1-2; 9 bases fit TRBD1. V was clipped by 0 bases and J by 6 bases; unmatched bases: 6. This CDR3 is built from 15 residues. Germline V gene data show CDR1 as SGHNT and CDR2 as YYREEE (reference sequence). Full variable domain (missing parts from reference TRBV5-4 and TRBJ1-2): ETGVTQSPTHLIKTRGQQVTLRCSSQSGHNTVSWYQQALGQGPQFIFQYYREEENGRGNFPPRFSGLQFPNYSSELNVNALELDDSALYLCASSLEPNRGHGYTFGSGTRLTVV.

This chain connects TRBV2 to TRBJ2-7, with a tentative D call TRBD1 (6 bases). The CDR3 is made up of 12 amino acids. Germline V gene lookup returns CDR1 SNHLY and CDR2 FYNNEI. The V gene lost 6 bases and the J gene lost 3 bases, with 9 bases spanning the gap. The CDR3 DNA reads TGTGCCAGCAGCCCAGGGGACTACGAGCAGTACTTC. Protein product: CASSPGDYEQYF.

CDR3 DNA: TGCGCCAGCAGCCTTCCGGGACAGAACTATGGCTACACCTTC. It yields the protein CASSLPGQNYGYTF. The V and J genes are TRBV4-1 and TRBJ1-2; 7 bases match TRBD1. Per germline, CDR1 MGHRA and CDR2 YSYEKL. Trimming cost V 4 bases and J 2 bases; bases outside gene matches: 4. CDR3 length equals 14 residues.

This sequence joins TRBV18 and TRBJ1-1; no definite D call. Per germline, CDR1 KGHSH and CDR2 LQKENI. The CDR3 is made up of 14 amino acids. V was pared by 3 bases and J by 4 bases, with 12 bases between. CDR3 DNA: TGTGCCAGCTCACCGCCAACACTGAGCACTGAAGCTTTCTTT. Amino acids: CASSPPTLSTEAFF.

The chain joins TRBV19 to TRBJ1-4; unclear D gene. This CDR3 contains 14 residues. V was clipped by 4 bases and J by 0 bases, with 6 bases between them. Germline V gene data show CDR1 as LNHDA and CDR2 as SQIVND (reference sequence). The CDR3 region has the DNA TGTGCCAGTAGTACCCCAGCAACTAATGAAAAACTGTTTTTT. Its translation is CASSTPATNEKLFF.

The CDR3 spells CASSKGQGTLNTEAFF. In DNA, the CDR3 is TGCGCCAGCAGCAAGGGACAGGGGACATTGAACACTGAAGCTTTCTTT. The chain links TRBV5-1 to TRBJ1-1, with 10 nucleotides matching TRBD1. V shed 4 bases, J shed 0 bases, and the junction held 6 bases outside the gene matches. Germline V lookup: CDR1 SGHRS, CDR2 YFSETQ. The CDR3 is 16 residues long.